This T cell receptor (beta chain) was observed in a study of beta chain features in type 1 diabetes. Whole-study results and caveats: In every one of the four CD4+ subsets, TCRB CDR3s were moderately but significantly shorter in Type 1 diabetes patients. For patients, the naive, central memory and Treg TCRB repertoires appeared more alike than for healthy donors. Insertion counts at VDJ junctions were lower in type 1 diabetes patients, who also showed more deletions there.

J lost 7 bases, V lost 6 bases, and 12 bases had no gene match. The CDR3 covers 16 residues. In germline, CDR1 is MNHNY, CDR2 SVGAGI (reference sequence). The sample holds a few counts of this clone. Its target is not known. Expressed TCRB transcripts were sequenced, since all the RNA that had been isolated was reverse transcribed. Measured with immunoSEQ multiplex PCR; TCRdb has only the in-frame clones, and not every one. This sample carries hundreds of thousands of clones, under 15% of them seen once, and the ten largest clones take less than 0.025%. The gene calls are TRBV6-6 and TRBJ2-1, with 10 bases lining up with TRBD2. The source material was naive CD4+ T cells from blood. This sequence was found in a man between 18 and 35 years old with type 1 diabetes. The DNA of the CDR3 is TGTGCCAGCAGCCTGATACTAGCGGGGACGGGGAATGAGCAGTTCTTC. It encodes CASSLILAGTGNEQFF.